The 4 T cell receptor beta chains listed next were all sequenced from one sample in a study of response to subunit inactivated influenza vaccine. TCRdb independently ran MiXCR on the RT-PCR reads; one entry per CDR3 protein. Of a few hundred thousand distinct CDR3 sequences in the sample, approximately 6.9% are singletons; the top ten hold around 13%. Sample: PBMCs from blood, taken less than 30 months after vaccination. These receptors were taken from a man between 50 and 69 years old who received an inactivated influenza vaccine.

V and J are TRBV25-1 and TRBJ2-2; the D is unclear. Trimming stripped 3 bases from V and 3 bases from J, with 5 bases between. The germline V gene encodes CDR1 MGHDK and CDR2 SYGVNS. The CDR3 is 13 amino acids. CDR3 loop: CASSEGHTGELFF. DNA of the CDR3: TGTGCCAGCAGTGAGGGCCACACCGGGGAGCTGTTTTTT.

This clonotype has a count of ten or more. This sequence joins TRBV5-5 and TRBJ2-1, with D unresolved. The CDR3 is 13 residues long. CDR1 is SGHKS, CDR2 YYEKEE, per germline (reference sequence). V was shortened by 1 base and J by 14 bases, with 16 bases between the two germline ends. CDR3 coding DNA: TGTGCCAGCAGCTTGAGTGAGCGATCGTCTGAGTTCTTC. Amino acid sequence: CASSLSERSSEFF. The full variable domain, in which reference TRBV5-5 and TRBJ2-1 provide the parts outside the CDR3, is DAGVTQSPTHLIKTRGQQVTLRCSPISGHKSVSWYQQVLGQGPQFIFQYYEKEERGRGNFPDRFSARQFPNYSSELNVNALLLGDSALYLCASSLSERSSEFFGPGTRLTVL.

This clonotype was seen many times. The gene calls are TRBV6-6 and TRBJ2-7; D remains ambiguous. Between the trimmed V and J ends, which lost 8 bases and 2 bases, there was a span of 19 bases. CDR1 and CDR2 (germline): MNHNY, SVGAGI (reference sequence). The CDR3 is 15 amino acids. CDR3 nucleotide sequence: TGTGCCAGCTGCAGTTCGATGGCCAGGACCTACGAGCAGTACTTC. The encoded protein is CASCSSMARTYEQYF.

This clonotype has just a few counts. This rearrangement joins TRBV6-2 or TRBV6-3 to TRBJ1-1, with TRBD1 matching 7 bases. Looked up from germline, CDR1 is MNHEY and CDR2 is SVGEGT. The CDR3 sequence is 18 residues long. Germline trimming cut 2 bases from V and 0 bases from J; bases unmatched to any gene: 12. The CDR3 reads CASSYQWGQRLMNTEAFF. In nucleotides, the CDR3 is TGTGCCAGCAGTTACCAATGGGGACAGCGGCTCATGAACACTGAAGCTTTCTTT.